This entry lists 29 T cell receptor beta chains sequenced from one sample in a study of cytomegalovirus exposure and HLA in healthy donors. Amplification used 60 Vbeta primers and 13 Jbeta primers. Assay used: immunoSEQ multiplex PCR; TCRdb lists only in-frame clones, some missing. The table lists approximately 100,000 clones, 60% to 80% of them singletons, with around 4.8% in the top ten. The sample comprised PBMCs. These receptor sequences come from a woman between 18 and 29 years old in good health and CMV-seropositive.

The chain is built from TRBV15 and TRBJ1-1; 7 nucleotides line up with TRBD1. Germline loops: CDR1 LNHNV, CDR2 YYDKDF (reference sequence). The CDR3 spans 16 residues. Trimming cost V 5 bases and J 0 bases; bases outside gene matches: 9. The CDR3: CATSSWDSRMNTEAFF. The CDR3 DNA sequence: TGTGCCACCAGCTCCTGGGACAGCCGTATGAACACTGAAGCTTTCTTT.

This rearrangement joins TRBV2 to TRBJ2-1; TRBD1 is a possible D gene (6 bases). CDR3 length: 14 residues. Germline V gene lookup returns CDR1 SNHLY and CDR2 FYNNEI. The V and J ends lost 10 bases and 4 bases respectively, with 17 bases between them. The CDR3 DNA follows: TGTGCCACCCGGGACCAGGGGCTTTACAATGAGCAGTTCTTC. This encodes CATRDQGLYNEQFF. The variable domain in full, with the rest retrieved from reference TRBV2 and TRBJ2-1, is EPEVTQTPSHQVTQMGQEVILRCVPISNHLYFYWYRQILGQKVEFLVSFYNNEISEKSEIFDDQFSVERPDGSNFTLKIRSTKLEDSAMYFCATRDQGLYNEQFFGPGTRLTVL.

This chain joins TRBV5-1 and TRBJ2-1; TRBD2 aligns across 9 bases. V lost 2 bases, J lost 15 bases, and 9 bases stayed unmatched. The length of the CDR3 is 13 residues. The germline gives CDR1 SGHRS, CDR2 YFSETQ. This CDR3 is CASSFTGREGPFF. As DNA, the CDR3 is TGCGCCAGCAGCTTTACGGGGCGGGAGGGCCCGTTCTTC.

The genes are TRBV7-9 and TRBJ1-1, with 9 positions matching TRBD1. Per germline, CDR1 SEHNR and CDR2 FQNEAQ (reference sequence). V shed 6 bases, J shed 0 bases, and the junction held 5 bases outside the gene matches. This CDR3 has 15 residues. CDR3: CASRPGQGLNTEAFF. As DNA, the CDR3 is TGTGCCAGCAGGCCGGGACAGGGACTGAACACTGAAGCTTTCTTT.

The rearrangement uses TRBV4-1 and TRBJ2-1; weak D call: TRBD1 (5 bases). CDR1 is MGHRA, CDR2 YSYEKL, per germline. The V and J ends lost 1 base and 0 bases respectively, with 10 bases between them. The CDR3 runs to 16 residues. CDR3 loop: CASSQVDIISYNEQFF. CDR3 sequence (DNA): TGCGCCAGCAGCCAAGTGGACATAATCTCCTACAATGAGCAGTTCTTC.

This chain connects TRBV6-1 to TRBJ2-4, with D perhaps TRBD2 (5 bases). The V gene lost 5 bases and the J gene lost 0 bases, with 14 bases spanning the gap. The CDR3 covers 16 residues. CDR1 is MNHNS and CDR2 is SASEGT in the germline V gene. CDR3 DNA: TGTGCCAGCAGTCAAGGGATGGGAGTAGCCAAAAACATTCAGTACTTC. Protein: CASSQGMGVAKNIQYF.

The V and J genes are TRBV6-6 and TRBJ2-2; maybe TRBD1 (5 bases). The ends were cut back, 6 bases at V and 7 bases at J, with 9 bases in the middle. The CDR3 extends over 12 amino acids. Per germline, CDR1 MNHNY and CDR2 SVGAGI (reference sequence). CDR3 residues: CASRQGVGELFF. In nucleotides, the CDR3 is TGTGCCAGCAGGCAGGGTGTCGGGGAGCTGTTTTTT.

This clone was seen a few times. The chain links TRBV10-3 to TRBJ2-2; 9 bases agree with TRBD2. The CDR3 totals 17 residues. V trimming: 6 bases; J trimming: 5 bases; junction bases outside the gene matches: 13. Germline lookup yields CDR1 ENHRY and CDR2 SYGVKD. As DNA, the CDR3 is TGTGCCATCAGATCGTTTAGCGGGAGATCCCGAACCGGGGAGCTGTTTTTT. This translates into CAIRSFSGRSRTGELFF.

V gene TRBV12-2 combines with J gene TRBJ1-1. TRBV12-2 is described as a pseudogene. The CDR3 length is 15 residues. Written as DNA, the CDR3 is TGTGCAAGTCGCTTCCGACTGCTTGGGAACACTGAAGCTTTCTTT. The encoded protein is CASRFRLLGNTEAFF.

This chain connects TRBV7-9 to TRBJ2-1; tentative D call: TRBD2 (5 bases). V was shortened by 6 bases and J by 6 bases, with 18 bases between the two germline ends. The CDR3 length is 15 residues. From germline, CDR1 is SEHNR and CDR2 FQNEAQ (reference sequence). CDR3: CASRSGGGVPNEQFF. The CDR3, as DNA: TGTGCCAGCAGATCCGGAGGTGGAGTCCCCAATGAGCAGTTCTTC. The whole variable domain, filled in from reference TRBV7-9 and TRBJ2-1, reads DTGVSQNPRHKITKRGQNVTFRCDPISEHNRLYWYRQTLGQGPEFLTYFQNEAQLEKSRLLSDRFSAERPKGSFSTLEIQRTEQGDSAMYLCASRSGGGVPNEQFFGPGTRLTVL.

This clone is medium-sized. V is TRBV14 and J is TRBJ2-7; no clear D gene. CDR3 length equals 12 residues. Per germline, CDR1 SGHDN and CDR2 FVKESK. Trimming removed 2 bases from V and 4 bases from J, with 6 bases in between. The CDR3 here is CASSQTEYEQYF. CDR3 DNA: TGTGCCAGCAGCCAAACAGAGTACGAGCAGTACTTC. Using reference TRBV14 and TRBJ2-7 for the parts outside the CDR3, the full variable domain is EAGVTQFPSHSVIEKGQTVTLRCDPISGHDNLYWYRRVMGKEIKFLLHFVKESKQDESGMPNNRFLAERTGGTYSTLKVQPAELEDSGVYFCASSQTEYEQYFGPGTRLTVT.

This chain connects TRBV19 to TRBJ2-1; D is perhaps TRBD2 (6 bases). This CDR3 is 13 amino acids long. Per the germline V gene, CDR1 is LNHDA and CDR2 is SQIVND (reference sequence). V was cut by 3 bases and J by 6 bases, with 9 bases left in between. For the CDR3, the DNA is TGTGCCAGTAGTATTACTAGCAGCAATGAGCAGTTCTTC. It yields the protein CASSITSSNEQFF.

The chain combines TRBV7-6 with TRBJ2-7; 7 nucleotides align to TRBD2. This CDR3 is 15 amino acids long. From germline, CDR1 is SGHVS and CDR2 FNYEAQ. Losses at the gene ends were 3 bases for V and 2 bases for J; bases not matched to a gene: 7. The chain's CDR3 is CASSFASGGPYEQYF. Here the CDR3 DNA reads TGTGCCAGCAGCTTCGCTAGCGGCGGACCCTACGAGCAGTACTTC.

The V gene is TRBV18, the J gene TRBJ2-7; 8 bases fit TRBD2. Germline CDR1 KGHSH, CDR2 LQKENI. CDR3 length equals 17 residues. After removal of 4 bases from V and 0 bases from J, the junction contained 11 bases not matched to a gene. The CDR3 coding sequence is TGTGCCAGCTCACGCCTGAGGCGGGAGGACCCCTCCTACGAGCAGTACTTC. This gives the protein CASSRLRREDPSYEQYF.

This chain links TRBV7-9 with TRBJ2-2, with 9 bases that match TRBD2. Germline loops: CDR1 SEHNR, CDR2 FQNEAQ (reference sequence). The trim removed 0 bases at V and 6 bases at J, leaving 2 bases unmatched. The CDR3 is 15 residues long. The CDR3 DNA is TGTGCCAGCAGCTTAGCTAGCGGGAGAGCCGGGGAGCTGTTTTTT. Translated, it gives CASSLASGRAGELFF.

This clone was seen only a few times. V and J are TRBV28 and TRBJ2-3, with 15 bases that match TRBD2. This CDR3 is built from 21 residues. The germline V gene has CDR1 MDHEN and CDR2 SYDVKM. After removal of 5 bases from V and 2 bases from J, the junction contained 17 bases not matched to a gene. CDR3 nucleotides: TGTGCCAGCAGTCTACCAAATAGGCAGGGACTAGCGGGAGGAAACACAGATACGCAGTATTTT. It translates to CASSLPNRQGLAGGNTDTQYF.

This sequence joins TRBV6-5 and TRBJ2-4, with 10 bases that match TRBD2. The CDR3 runs to 15 residues. Trimming took 6 bases from V and 4 from J; bases not matched to a gene: 6. CDR1 MNHEY and CDR2 SVGAGI come from the germline V gene. The CDR3 loop reads CASRPASGSKNIQYF. In DNA, the CDR3 is TGTGCCAGCAGACCTGCTAGCGGGAGTAAAAACATTCAGTACTTC.

This chain uses TRBV6-1 with TRBJ2-1; 10 positions match TRBD2. The CDR3 is 16 residues long. CDR1 is MNHNS and CDR2 is SASEGT in the germline V gene. V lost 4 bases to trimming and J lost 3 bases; unmatched junction nucleotides: 6. CDR3 sequence (DNA): TGTGCCAGCAGTGTTCTACTAGCGGGACTCTACAATGAGCAGTTCTTC. Translating gives CASSVLLAGLYNEQFF.

This clone was seen only a few times. The chain joins TRBV2 to TRBJ2-1; no clear D. Germline V gives CDR1 SNHLY, CDR2 FYNNEI. The CDR3 runs 14 residues. V lost 4 bases and J 9 bases, leaving 16 bases between the germline ends. Here the CDR3 reads CASSGLLVTGEQFF. CDR3 DNA sequence: TGTGCCAGCAGTGGTCTCTTGGTTACCGGTGAGCAGTTCTTC.

In its sample, this clone was seen once. The chain couples TRBV10-3 to TRBJ2-7; 11 nucleotides match TRBD2. Germline CDR1 and CDR2: ENHRY and SYGVKD. CDR3 size: 12 residues. J lost 7 bases, V lost 8 bases, and 4 bases had no gene match. CDR3 sequence: CAIVTSGDEQYF. CDR3 DNA: TGTGCCATCGTGACTAGCGGGGATGAGCAGTACTTC.

This chain's CDR3 is CASSYRVNQPQHF. The CDR3 region has the DNA TGTGCCAGCAGCTACAGAGTCAATCAGCCCCAGCATTTT. The chain uses TRBV7-2 and TRBJ1-5; no reliable D call. V was shortened by 4 bases and J by 3 bases, with 7 bases between the two germline ends. The germline V gene has CDR1 SGHTA and CDR2 FQGNSA. This CDR3 region has 13 residues.

V usage is TRBV4-1 and J usage is TRBJ1-1; TRBD1 is a possible D gene (5 bases). V lost 1 base and J 0 bases, leaving 15 bases between the germline ends. CDR1 MGHRA and CDR2 YSYEKL come from the germline V gene. The CDR3 is 17 residues long. The CDR3 sequence: CASSQGQDTVVNTEAFF. CDR3 DNA: TGCGCCAGCAGCCAAGGTCAGGACACCGTCGTGAACACTGAAGCTTTCTTT.

V and J are TRBV4-1 and TRBJ2-7; TRBD2 agrees at 12 bases. V trimming: 1 base; J trimming: 5 bases; junction bases outside the gene matches: 12. In germline, CDR1 is MGHRA, CDR2 YSYEKL. The CDR3 has 18 amino acids. CDR3 protein: CASSQGGAQTSGSNEQYF. For the CDR3, the DNA is TGCGCCAGCAGCCAAGGGGGAGCCCAGACTAGCGGGAGCAACGAGCAGTACTTC.

V usage is TRBV5-1 and J usage is TRBJ2-1, with unresolved D. Germline loops: CDR1 SGHRS, CDR2 YFSETQ. CDR3 length: 15 amino acids. Trimming removed 0 bases at V and 3 bases at J, with 10 bases between. The CDR3 nucleotides are TGCGCCAGCAGCTTGGATAGCACCGGCTACAATGAGCAGTTCTTC. It translates to CASSLDSTGYNEQFF.

The chain carries TRBV27 and TRBJ1-3, with 8 bases that match TRBD1. With 8 bases clipped from V and 3 bases from J, the junction kept 6 bases outside the gene matches. The CDR3 totals 14 residues. CDR1 MNHEY and CDR2 SMNVEV come from the germline V gene (reference sequence). Here the CDR3 reads CASARTGLGNTIYF. The CDR3 DNA reads TGTGCCAGCGCCCGGACAGGGCTTGGAAACACCATATATTTT.

The rearrangement uses TRBV7-2 and TRBJ2-1, with 12 bases that match TRBD2. The CDR3 totals 16 residues. V gave up 4 bases and J gave up 7 bases; unmatched junction bases: 8. CDR1 and CDR2 from the germline V gene are SGHTA and FQGNSA. DNA for the CDR3: TGTGCCAGCAGCTGGACCGGGACTAGCGGGTCGAATGAGCAGTTCTTC. As protein: CASSWTGTSGSNEQFF.

The chain is built from TRBV4-1 and TRBJ2-1; TRBD2 is a possible D gene (6 bases). The CDR3 is 17 residues long. Germline loops: CDR1 MGHRA, CDR2 YSYEKL. V was trimmed by 6 bases and J by 5 bases, leaving 23 bases between them. The CDR3: CASRRRPLRTTNNEQFF. The CDR3 nucleotides read TGCGCCAGCAGGAGGCGTCCCCTGCGGACTACTAACAATGAGCAGTTCTTC.

The chain employs TRBV30 and TRBJ2-7, with a weak D call TRBD1 (6 bases). This CDR3 is 13 amino acids long. The V end was cut by 0 bases, the J end by 4 bases, with 10 bases between. Germline CDR1 and CDR2: GTSNPN and SVGIG (reference sequence). The CDR3 here is CAWSVQGGYEQYF. In nucleotides, the CDR3 is TGTGCCTGGAGTGTACAAGGGGGTTACGAGCAGTACTTC. The whole variable domain, remainder taken from reference TRBV30 and TRBJ2-7, is SQTIHQWPATLVQPVGSPLSLECTVEGTSNPNLYWYRQAAGRGLQLLFYSVGIGQISSEVPQNLSASRPQDRQFILSSKKLLLSDSGFYLCAWSVQGGYEQYFGPGTRLTVT.

The chain carries TRBV7-3 and TRBJ1-1; 8 nucleotides align to TRBD1. This CDR3 spans 15 amino acids. Germline V gives CDR1 SGHTA, CDR2 FQGTGA. The J segment lost 0 bases and the V segment lost 6 bases, leaving 6 bases of the junction unmatched. CDR3 sequence (DNA): TGTGCCAGCAGTGATCCGGGACAGGTGAACACTGAAGCTTTCTTT. Translation: CASSDPGQVNTEAFF. Variable domain in full (rest from reference TRBV7-3 and TRBJ1-1): GAGVSQTPSNKVTEKGKYVELRCDPISGHTALYWYRQSLGQGPEFLIYFQGTGAADDSGLPNDRFFAVRPEGSVSTLKIQRTERGDSAVYLCASSDPGQVNTEAFFGQGTRLTVV.